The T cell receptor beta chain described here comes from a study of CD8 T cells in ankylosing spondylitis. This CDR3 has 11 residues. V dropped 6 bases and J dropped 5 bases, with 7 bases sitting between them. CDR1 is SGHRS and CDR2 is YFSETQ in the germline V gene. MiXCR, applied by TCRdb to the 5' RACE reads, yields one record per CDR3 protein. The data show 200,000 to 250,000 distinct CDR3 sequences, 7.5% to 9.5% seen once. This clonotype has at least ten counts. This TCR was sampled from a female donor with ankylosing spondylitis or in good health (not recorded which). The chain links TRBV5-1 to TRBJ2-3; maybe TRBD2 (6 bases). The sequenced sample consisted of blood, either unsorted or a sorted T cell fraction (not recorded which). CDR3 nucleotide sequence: TGCGCCAGCATGGAGGGAGATACGCAGTATTTT. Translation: CASMEGDTQYF.